The 20 T cell receptor beta chains reported below all come from one sample, sequenced in a study of preoperative IRX-2 immunotherapy in early breast cancer. TCRdb's table, derived via immunoSEQ multiplex PCR, lists solely in-frame clones and lacks some. This table has approximately 34,000 clones, over 90% appearing once. As to treatment: preoperative locoregional IRX-2 cytokine immunotherapy. This sample was taken from a patient treated with IRX-2 immunotherapy. These receptors all come from a human donor with breast cancer.

This chain connects TRBV11-2 to TRBJ2-7; possible D gene TRBD1, 7 bases. V was cut by 6 bases and J by 3 bases, with 15 bases left in between. The V gene's germline CDR1 is SGHAT and CDR2 FQNNGV. The length of the CDR3 is 14 residues. The CDR3, as DNA: TGTGCCAGCAGAGACCCAGGGGGAGGCTACGAGCAGTACTTC. Protein sequence: CASRDPGGGYEQYF.

The chain couples TRBV15 to TRBJ1-2; D not certain. The CDR3 is 14 residues long. Germline CDR1 reads LNHNV; CDR2 reads YYDKDF (reference sequence). V was clipped by 1 base and J by 8 bases, with 14 bases between them. The CDR3 DNA reads TGTGCCACCAGCAGAGGAGATCAAGTCGGGGGCTACACCTTC. Its translation is CATSRGDQVGGYTF. The full variable domain, in which reference TRBV15 and TRBJ1-2 provide the parts outside the CDR3, is DAMVIQNPRYQVTQFGKPVTLSCSQTLNHNVMYWYQQKSSQAPKLLFHYYDKDFNNEADTPDNFQSRRPNTSFCFLDIRSPGLGDTAMYLCATSRGDQVGGYTFGSGTRLTVV.

This chain connects TRBV7-2 to TRBJ2-1, with D perhaps TRBD2 (6 bases). The V gene's germline CDR1 is SGHTA and CDR2 FQGNSA. Trimming took 2 bases from V and 4 from J, leaving 18 bases between them. The CDR3 has 17 residues. The CDR3 is CASSLFQGLPSYNEQFF. For the CDR3, the DNA is TGTGCCAGCAGCTTATTTCAGGGACTTCCCTCTTACAATGAGCAGTTCTTC. Using reference TRBV7-2 and TRBJ2-1 for the parts outside the CDR3, the full variable domain is GAGVSQSPSNKVTEKGKDVELRCDPISGHTALYWYRQSLGQGLEFLIYFQGNSAPDKSGLPSDRFSAERTGGSVSTLTIQRTQQEDSAVYLCASSLFQGLPSYNEQFFGPGTRLTVL.

This clone occurred once. V and J are TRBV9 and TRBJ1-1; TRBD1 matches 9 bases. After removal of 5 bases from V and 4 bases from J, the junction contained 6 bases not matched to a gene. CDR1 is SGDLS and CDR2 is YYNGEE in the germline V gene. CDR3 size: 14 residues. Here the CDR3 DNA reads TGTGCCAGCAGACCCGACAGGGGGGGCACTGAAGCTTTCTTT. Residues: CASRPDRGGTEAFF.

V and J are TRBV4-2 and TRBJ2-5, with D perhaps matching TRBD2 (6 bases). This CDR3 comprises 14 residues. V shed 4 bases and J shed 0 bases, with 9 bases lying between them. The germline gives CDR1 LGHNA, CDR2 YNFKEQ. The CDR3: CASSPRGNQETQYF. CDR3 DNA: TGTGCCAGCAGCCCTCGGGGGAACCAAGAGACCCAGTACTTC.

J is TRBJ2-1 and V is TRBV7-2, with TRBD2 matching over 8 bases. Germline CDR1 and CDR2: SGHTA and FQGNSA. This CDR3 is built from 14 residues. J was trimmed by 8 bases and V by 4 bases; bases with no gene match: 7. The CDR3 here is CASSSRTSSHEQFF. The CDR3 DNA reads as TGTGCCAGCAGCTCCCGGACTAGCTCCCATGAGCAGTTCTTC.

J is TRBJ2-1 and V is TRBV5-1; the D is unclear. Germline assignment: CDR1 SGHRS and CDR2 YFSETQ. V lost 3 bases and J 4 bases, leaving 20 bases between the germline ends. CDR3 length: 17 residues. CDR3 region: CASSSEPRVLTYNEQFF. CDR3 coding DNA: TGCGCCAGCAGCTCGGAACCACGCGTCCTAACTTACAATGAGCAGTTCTTC.

The genes are TRBV15 and TRBJ1-2, with 8 positions matching TRBD1. The CDR3 is 17 residues long. Trimming cost V 0 bases and J 3 bases; bases outside gene matches: 9. Germline V CDR1 and CDR2: LNHNV, YYDKDF (reference sequence). Here the CDR3 DNA reads TGTGCCACCAGCAGAGATCTTGCAGGGGGCACTTACTATGGCTACACCTTC. Its translation: CATSRDLAGGTYYGYTF.

The CDR3 loop reads CASSELGTSGSEQFF. The DNA for the CDR3 is TGTGCCAGCAGTGAATTGGGGACTAGCGGGAGTGAGCAGTTCTTC. V and J are TRBV2 and TRBJ2-1; TRBD2 agrees at 14 bases. Germline lookup yields CDR1 SNHLY and CDR2 FYNNEI. Germline trimming cut 2 bases from V and 9 bases from J; bases unmatched to any gene: 3. The CDR3 length is 15 residues.

The chain couples TRBV18 to TRBJ2-5; 9 bases agree with TRBD1. This CDR3 comprises 14 residues. Germline assignment: CDR1 KGHSH and CDR2 LQKENI. After removal of 5 bases from V and 0 bases from J, the junction contained 1 base not matched to a gene. The CDR3 loop reads CASSRTGDQETQYF. In nucleotides, the CDR3 is TGTGCCAGCTCAAGGACAGGGGACCAAGAGACCCAGTACTTC. The full variable domain, in which reference TRBV18 and TRBJ2-5 provide the parts outside the CDR3, is NAGVMQNPRHLVRRRGQEARLRCSPMKGHSHVYWYRQLPEEGLKFMVYLQKENIIDESGMPKERFSAEFPKEGPSILRIQQVVRGDSAAYFCASSRTGDQETQYFGPGTRLLVL.

The chain uses TRBV28 and TRBJ1-4; D call uncertain. V dropped 2 bases and J dropped 6 bases, with 16 bases sitting between them. Per the germline V gene, CDR1 is MDHEN and CDR2 is SYDVKM. The CDR3 is 16 amino acids. CDR3 residues: CASSLGRAGFHEKLFF. CDR3 DNA sequence: TGTGCCAGCAGTTTAGGTCGGGCAGGTTTTCATGAAAAACTGTTTTTT.

This clone has a single count. CDR3 sequence: CASSLSGRNTDTQYF. The CDR3 region has the DNA TGTGCCAGCAGCTTGAGCGGGAGAAACACAGATACGCAGTATTTT. The chain links TRBV7-2 to TRBJ2-3, with TRBD2 identical over 8 bases. This CDR3 has 15 residues. CDR1 and CDR2 from the germline V gene are SGHTA and FQGNSA. With 3 bases clipped from V and 2 bases from J, the junction kept 4 bases outside the gene matches.

This clone was observed a single time. The chain employs TRBV21-1 and TRBJ2-4; the table's D call TRBD1 went unverified against the DNA. TRBV21-1 is a pseudogene locus. CDR3 length equals 18 residues. The CDR3 protein is CASSSSLIKHLAKNIQYF. CDR3 coding DNA: TGTGCCAGCAGCTCCTCGCTCATCAAACACCTAGCCAAAAACATTCAGTACTTC.

V gene TRBV15 combines with J gene TRBJ1-4, with 10 bases identical to TRBD1. With V trimmed by 2 bases and J by 8 bases, 5 bases remained unmatched. The CDR3 runs 15 residues. CDR1 and CDR2 (germline): LNHNV, YYDKDF (reference sequence). CDR3 coding DNA: TGTGCCACCAGCAGACGTTCGACAGGGGGCGAAAAACTGTTTTTT. The encoded protein is CATSRRSTGGEKLFF.

The chain uses TRBV10-3 and TRBJ2-3; 9 positions agree with TRBD2. This CDR3 is 16 amino acids long. With V trimmed by 5 bases and J by 2 bases, 8 bases remained unmatched. Per germline, CDR1 ENHRY and CDR2 SYGVKD. The CDR3 reads CAISQSSGTLTDTQYF. CDR3 nucleotides: TGTGCCATCAGTCAATCTAGCGGGACGCTCACAGATACGCAGTATTTT.

The gene calls are TRBV15 and TRBJ2-2, with a weak D call TRBD2 (6 bases). This CDR3 comprises 17 residues. V was clipped by 5 bases and J by 0 bases, with 16 bases between them. Germline CDR1 is LNHNV and CDR2 is YYDKDF (reference sequence). The CDR3 region is CATSRGGGRANTGELFF. CDR3 DNA: TGTGCCACCAGCCGAGGTGGGGGGAGAGCGAACACCGGGGAGCTGTTTTTT.

This chain uses TRBV18 with TRBJ2-5; unclear D gene. The CDR3 is 12 residues long. V was clipped by 2 bases and J by 5 bases, with 6 bases between them. Germline loops: CDR1 KGHSH, CDR2 LQKENI. The CDR3 sequence: CASSPRPETQYF. The CDR3 DNA reads TGTGCCAGCTCACCAAGGCCTGAGACCCAGTACTTC.

J is TRBJ1-2 and V is TRBV28; D is undetermined. In germline, CDR1 is MDHEN, CDR2 SYDVKM. V was clipped by 2 bases and J by 3 bases, with 10 bases between them. The CDR3 sequence is 14 residues long. CDR3 nucleotide sequence: TGTGCCAGCAGTTTAGTGACGGAATACTATGGCTACACCTTC. It encodes CASSLVTEYYGYTF.

The chain recombines TRBV10-3 with TRBJ1-5, with 10 nucleotides matching TRBD1. The germline V gene encodes CDR1 ENHRY and CDR2 SYGVKD. The trim removed 2 bases at V and 6 bases at J, leaving 13 bases unmatched. The CDR3 contains 18 residues. The chain's CDR3 is CAISESSVRQGAPQPQHF. The CDR3 nucleotides are TGTGCCATCAGTGAGAGTTCAGTGAGACAGGGGGCCCCTCAGCCCCAGCATTTT.

The CDR3 DNA sequence: TGTGCCAGCAGTTACCTCAGGGTTTTAGATACGCAGTATTTT. Its protein product is CASSYLRVLDTQYF. The V gene is TRBV28, the J gene TRBJ2-3; the D gene is possibly TRBD1 (5 bases). With 4 bases removed from V and 5 bases from J, the gap between germline ends came to 13 bases. This CDR3 region has 14 residues. Germline V gives CDR1 MDHEN, CDR2 SYDVKM.